The rows below give T cell receptor beta chains drawn from one sample of a study of response to subunit inactivated influenza vaccine. TCRdb recomputed calls from the RT-PCR reads with MiXCR, one row per CDR3 protein. The sample carries around 650,000 distinct CDR3 sequences, less than 20% recorded once. The sequencing used PBMCs from blood, collected 11 to 12 days after vaccination. The receptor source for this set is a middle-aged man who received an inactivated influenza vaccine. CDR3s include the opening cysteine and the closing phenylalanine or tryptophan. D genes are given only for firm matches. Clone size is given for some rows only: seen once, a few or many times, or a class if the clone is expanded.

clone_size cdr3_length d_call j_call v_call cdr3_nt cdr3_aa
few 17 - TRBJ2-6 TRBV7-2 TGTGCCAGCAGCCCGTACCGGGACAACTCTGGGGCCAACGTCCTGACTTTC CASSPYRDNSGANVLTF
few 14 - TRBJ2-7 TRBV23-1 TGCGCCAGCAGTCGGTTGGATAGCTCCTACGAGCAGTACTTC CASSRLDSSYEQYF
many 16 TRBD1 TRBJ2-4 TRBV6-2/TRBV6-3 TGTGCCAGCAGGAGGGGACAGTCTTTAGCCAAAAACATTCAGTACTTC CASRRGQSLAKNIQYF
few 15 TRBD2 TRBJ2-2 TRBV4-3 TGCGCCAGCAGCCAAGATGGGGGGGGGACCGGGGAGCTGTTTTTT CASSQDGGGTGELFF
- 15 - TRBJ2-7 TRBV7-9 TGTGCCAGCAGCTTAGAGGTGGGGGTTTCCTACGAGCAGTACTTC CASSLEVGVSYEQYF
- 13 - TRBJ2-1 TRBV9 TGTGCCAGCAGCGTTGGACAAGTCAATGAGCAGTTCTTC CASSVGQVNEQFF
- 13 - TRBJ2-1 TRBV7-9 TGTGCCAGCAGGCGTAACCCCTACAATGAGCAGTTCTTC CASRRNPYNEQFF
few 15 TRBD2 TRBJ2-5 TRBV27 TGTGCCAGCAGTTTATCGGGACTACCCAGGGAGACCCAGTACTTC CASSLSGLPRETQYF
few 14 TRBD2 TRBJ2-3 TRBV4-2 TGTGTCGCCGAGCGGGGGGCTGGCACAGATACGCAGTATTTT CVAERGAGTDTQYF
- 16 TRBD2 TRBJ2-1 TRBV5-1 TGCGCCAGCAGCACGGGACTAGCGGGGAATCACAATGAGCAGTTCTTC CASSTGLAGNHNEQFF
few 14 - TRBJ2-7 TRBV5-1 TGCGCCAGCAGCTTGGCCAGGGGAAGGGGCGAGCAGTACTTC CASSLARGRGEQYF
- 14 - TRBJ2-1 TRBV5-6 TGTGCCAGCAGCACCAGGGGTGTTAAGAATGAGCAGTTCTTC CASSTRGVKNEQFF
- 12 - TRBJ2-7 TRBV20-1 TGCAGTGCTAGTGGCGGTGAAATGGAGCAGTACTTC CSASGGEMEQYF
- 10 - TRBJ1-4 TRBV28 TGTGCCAGCTGGGGAGAAAAACTGTTTTTT CASWGEKLFF
- 14 - TRBJ2-2 TRBV28 TGTGCCAGCAAAAGATCCGAACTTACCGGGGAGCTGTTTTTT CASKRSELTGELFF
- 17 - TRBJ2-1 TRBV11-2 TGTGCCAGCAGTCAAGGGGTGGTCCGGGGGATTTACAATGAGCAGTTCTTC CASSQGVVRGIYNEQFF
few 13 - TRBJ1-5 TRBV5-1 TGCGCCAGCAGCTATAATGGCAATCAGCCCCAGCATTTT CASSYNGNQPQHF
- 12 - TRBJ2-1 TRBV24-1 TGTGCCACCAGGAGCACTGACAGAACTCCTCATTTC CATRSTDRTPHF
- 17 TRBD2 TRBJ2-1 TRBV15 TGTGCCACCAGCAGAGATCGGACTAGCGGGCAATACAATGAGCAGTTCTTC CATSRDRTSGQYNEQFF
many 12 - TRBJ2-1 TRBV29-1 TGCAGCGTCCTGGGATTTCCAGAGGAGCAGTTCTTC CSVLGFPEEQFF
many 13 - TRBJ1-5 TRBV19 TGTGCCAGTAGTATCCGGATGGATCAGCCCCAGCATTTT CASSIRMDQPQHF
few 16 TRBD2 TRBJ2-1 TRBV7-8 TGTGCCAGCAGCTCCCGGACTAGCGGGAGTATAAATGAGCAGTTCTTC CASSSRTSGSINEQFF
- 13 - TRBJ1-5 TRBV20-1 TGCAGTGCTAGAGATGAGGGGGTTCAGCCCCAGCATTTT CSARDEGVQPQHF
few 16 TRBD2 TRBJ2-1 TRBV7-9 TGTGCCAGCAAAAGGGGGGTCGGGGGGGCCTACAATGAGCAGTTCTTC CASKRGVGGAYNEQFF
few 13 - TRBJ1-1 TRBV20-1 TGCAGTGCGGTGGACACAGCGAACACTGAAGCTTTCTTT CSAVDTANTEAFF
- 14 - TRBJ2-3 TRBV18 TGTGCCAGCTCACCACCGTACGGGACAGATACGCAGTATTTT CASSPPYGTDTQYF
many 12 TRBD2 TRBJ2-7 TRBV20-1 TGCAGTGCTAGTTCTAGCGGTTACGAGCAGTACTTC CSASSSGYEQYF
- 16 TRBD1 TRBJ2-7 TRBV9 TGTGCCAGCAGCGTAGCAGGGACAGGGGGTATCTACGAGCAGTACTTC CASSVAGTGGIYEQYF
- 15 - TRBJ2-5 TRBV11-2 TGTGCCAGCAGCTTAGCGCCTGGCCCACAAGAGACCCAGTACTTC CASSLAPGPQETQYF
- 13 - TRBJ2-6 TRBV20-1 TGCAGTACCGGAGTGCCTGGGGCCAACGTCCTGACTTTC CSTGVPGANVLTF
few 15 TRBD2 TRBJ2-3 TRBV12-3/TRBV12-4 TGTGCCAGCAGTCCGCGGGGGGGCGTTTCAGATACGCAGTATTTT CASSPRGGVSDTQYF
- 16 TRBD2 TRBJ2-1 TRBV28 TGTGCCAGCAGTCCCGTTGAAGCGGGAGTGTACAATGAGCAGTTCTTC CASSPVEAGVYNEQFF
- 14 - TRBJ2-7 TRBV12-3/TRBV12-4 TGTGCCAGCAGTGCCAGGGAATCTGCGGGTGAGCAGTACTTC CASSARESAGEQYF
few 14 - TRBJ1-5 TRBV20-1 TGCAGTGCTCCCCCCACAGGGCGGGGGCAGCCCCAGCATTTT CSAPPTGRGQPQHF
many 15 TRBD1 TRBJ2-2 TRBV10-3 TGTGCCACTGGAGCCAGGGGGCTAAACACCGGGGAGCTGTTTTTT CATGARGLNTGELFF
many 15 TRBD1 TRBJ2-1 TRBV2 TGTGCCAGCAGTGCGGGGACAGCAAAATACAATGAGCAGTTCTTC CASSAGTAKYNEQFF
few 13 - TRBJ1-1 TRBV6-4 TGTGCCAGCAGTGAAGCAGTGAACACTGAAGCTTTCTTT CASSEAVNTEAFF
- 16 TRBD2 TRBJ2-2 TRBV3-1 TGTGCCAGCAGCCAAGTTAGCGGGAGGGGGTCCGGGGAGCTGTTTTTT CASSQVSGRGSGELFF
few 13 - TRBJ2-7 TRBV28 TGTGCCAACAGTCCCCGAGGAAACTACGAGCAGTACTTC CANSPRGNYEQYF
few 16 TRBD2 TRBJ2-1 TRBV9 TGTGCCAGCAGCGTGACGGGACTAGCGGGATACAATGAGCAGTTCTTC CASSVTGLAGYNEQFF
- 13 - TRBJ2-7 TRBV5-1 TGCGCCAGCAGCTCCCGAGCCTTCTACGAGCAGTACTTC CASSSRAFYEQYF
many 14 TRBD1 TRBJ1-4 TRBV10-3 TGTGCCATCAGTGAGGACAGGGACCGTGAAAAACTGTTTTTT CAISEDRDREKLFF
few 14 - TRBJ1-4 TRBV6-9 TGTGCCAGCACCAGGGCCGCAACTAATGAAAAACTGTTTTTT CASTRAATNEKLFF
- 15 TRBD1 TRBJ2-5 TRBV7-8 TGTGCCAGCAGCTTCCCAGGGGGTCTGAGTGAGACCCAGTACTTC CASSFPGGLSETQYF
- 13 TRBD2 TRBJ2-7 TRBV19 TGTGCCAGTACAACGGGACTAGCCAACGAGCAGTACTTC CASTTGLANEQYF
many 16 - TRBJ2-5 TRBV11-2 TGTGCCAGCAGCTTCAACAGTGATTTGAGGGCTGAGACCCAGTACTTC CASSFNSDLRAETQYF
few 16 TRBD2 TRBJ2-1 TRBV27 TGTGCCAGCAGTCTCCTCGGGACTAGCGGGAGCGATGAGCAGTTCTTC CASSLLGTSGSDEQFF
- 15 - TRBJ1-5 TRBV19 TGTGCCAGTAGTATGCGCGGGTCGGGCAATCAGCCCCAGCATTTT CASSMRGSGNQPQHF
few 18 TRBD2 TRBJ2-5 TRBV4-1 TGCGCCAGCAGCCGGCGGACTAGCGGGGGGGTCGACCAAGAGACCCAGTACTTC CASSRRTSGGVDQETQYF
few 15 TRBD2 TRBJ2-7 TRBV10-3 TGTGCCATCAGTGAGTCTCGGGGCGGGGGATACGAGCAGTACTTC CAISESRGGGYEQYF
- 18 TRBD1 TRBJ1-1 TRBV7-8 TGTGCCAGCAGCTTAGTTCCCCTGACAGGGCACATGAACACTGAAGCTTTCTTT CASSLVPLTGHMNTEAFF
- 17 - TRBJ2-6 TRBV5-1 TGCGCCAGCAGCTTGGAATCGTCGCTGACCGGGGCCAACGTCCTGACTTTC CASSLESSLTGANVLTF
few 14 - TRBJ2-5 TRBV7-9 TGTGCCAGCAGCTCGGGGGCGCGCCTAGAGACCCAGTACTTC CASSSGARLETQYF
few 15 - TRBJ1-2 TRBV5-1 TGCGCCAGCAGCCCGGGGATAGCCTATGGCTATGGCTACACCTTC CASSPGIAYGYGYTF
- 15 TRBD1 TRBJ2-1 TRBV10-3 TGTGCCATCAGTGGGGGGACAGGGAGCTACAATGAGCAGTTCTTC CAISGGTGSYNEQFF